This T cell receptor (beta chain) was documented in a study of tumor-infiltrating lymphocytes in oesophageal squamous cell carcinoma. From the PCR reads, TCRdb called clonotypes with MiXCR, one entry per CDR3 protein. The data hold about 21,000 distinct CDR3 sequences, with roughly two fifths observed a single time. The table lists this clonotype with a few counts. A clone one base away is much larger, so this may be a read error. Trimming removed 7 bases from V and 10 bases from J, with 20 bases in between. CDR1 and CDR2 from the germline V gene are MDHEN and SYDVKM. The CDR3 covers 14 residues. The sample comprised esophageal tumor tissue. The receptor was derived from a male donor with esophageal squamous cell carcinoma. V gene TRBV28 combines with J gene TRBJ2-1; D remains unclear. The CDR3 region is CASTHHGYYYEQFF. The CDR3, as DNA: TGTGCCAGCACTCACCACGGATATTACTACGAGCAGTTCTTC. Supplemented by reference TRBV28 and TRBJ2-1, the full variable domain reads DVKVTQSSRYLVKRTGEKVFLECVQDMDHENMFWYRQDPGLGLRLIYFSYDVKMKEKGDIPEGYSVSREKKERFSLILESASTNQTSMYLCASTHHGYYYEQFFGPGTRLTVL.